This TCR beta chain was captured in a study of PD-L1 blockade in urothelial cancer. Sequencing used immunoSEQ multiplex PCR; TCRdb keeps in-frame clones, though not all of them. Here the sample spans about 63,000 clones, roughly 76% being singletons. With regard to this clone: The antigen is unknown.

Overall study results and limits: Better progression-free and overall survival followed lower pretreatment blood clonality.

Germline V CDR1 and CDR2: MNHEY, SVGAGI. CDR3 length: 14 residues. Losses at the gene ends were 3 bases for V and 6 bases for J; bases not matched to a gene: 6. Time point described: pretreatment peripheral blood. The input for sequencing was PBMCs, taken around atezolizumab (anti-PD-L1) treatment. The V call is TRBV6-5, the J call TRBJ1-1; 8 nucleotides line up with TRBD1. The receptor comes from a man aged 65-85 years with urothelial cancer. The CDR3 DNA reads as TGTGCCAGCAGTTATGACAGGGGAATAGCTGAAGCTTTCTTT. Residues: CASSYDRGIAEAFF.